A single sample is the source of the 10 T cell receptor beta chains below, sequenced in a study of T cell clones after liver transplantation. Profiling relied on immunoSEQ multiplex PCR, and the TCRdb table lists in-frame clones only, not all of them. Of 80,000 or so clones in the sample, roughly 80% are singletons; the top ten hold roughly 0.44%. The material was CD4+ T cells from blood, obtained almost 47 months after liver transplant. All receptors come from a human patient who received a liver transplant. T cells may partly derive from the graft donor.

The genes are TRBV5-1 and TRBJ2-7; 8 bases are a match to TRBD2. Germline values: CDR1 SGHRS, CDR2 YFSETQ. The trim removed 0 bases at V and 1 base at J, leaving 0 bases unmatched. There are 14 residues in the CDR3. The CDR3 DNA follows: TGCGCCAGCAGCTTGGGCGGGAGGTCCTACGAGCAGTACTTC. Translation: CASSLGGRSYEQYF. Looking up the rest from reference TRBV5-1 and TRBJ2-7 gives the full variable domain: KAGVTQTPRYLIKTRGQQVTLSCSPISGHRSVSWYQQTPGQGLQFLFEYFSETQRNKGNFPGRFSGRQFSNSRSEMNVSTLELGDSALYLCASSLGGRSYEQYFGPGTRLTVT.

This chain links TRBV5-6 with TRBJ2-5, with 10 bases identical to TRBD1. The CDR3 totals 15 residues. V was pared by 3 bases and J by 1 base, with 3 bases of the junction left unmatched. Germline lookup yields CDR1 SGHDT and CDR2 YYEEEE. CDR3: CASSSGQGPQETQYF. DNA of the CDR3: TGTGCCAGCAGCTCGGGACAGGGGCCCCAAGAGACCCAGTACTTC.

This rearrangement joins TRBV4-1 to TRBJ2-7; D unclear. From germline, CDR1 is MGHRA and CDR2 YSYEKL. Trimming removed 1 base from V and 3 bases from J, with 13 bases in between. The CDR3 has 15 amino acids. The CDR3 here is CASSQVAAVGYEQYF. The CDR3 DNA reads as TGCGCCAGCAGCCAAGTGGCGGCTGTTGGCTACGAGCAGTACTTC.

Regarding this clone: One end of the junction fails to match germline, which may point to a read error. The V call is TRBV9, the J call TRBJ1-2; TRBD1 matches 7 bases. CDR1 is SGDLS and CDR2 is YYNGEE in the germline V gene. The CDR3 is made up of 13 amino acids. This CDR3 reads CASSPQGLTGNHF. The CDR3 nucleotides are TGTGCCAGCAGCCCCCAGGGCCTGACAGGGAATCACTTC.

This clone occurred a few times. This chain connects TRBV19 to TRBJ2-1; D remains ambiguous. The CDR3 is made up of 14 amino acids. Germline CDR1 reads LNHDA; CDR2 reads SQIVND (reference sequence). V shed 7 bases and J shed 6 bases, with 16 bases lying between them. CDR3 region: CASKLRVGGNEQFF. The CDR3 DNA follows: TGTGCCAGTAAACTAAGGGTCGGTGGCAATGAGCAGTTCTTC.

V usage is TRBV5-6 and J usage is TRBJ2-5; D remains ambiguous. The germline gives CDR1 SGHDT, CDR2 YYEEEE. The ends were cut back, 2 bases at V and 2 bases at J, with 7 bases in the middle. This CDR3 comprises 13 residues. CDR3 protein: CASSLAWQETQYF. CDR3 DNA: TGTGCCAGCAGCTTAGCCTGGCAAGAGACCCAGTACTTC.

The chain is built from TRBV2 and TRBJ1-2, with D unclear. This CDR3 spans 16 amino acids. Germline V gene lookup returns CDR1 SNHLY and CDR2 FYNNEI. V was clipped by 7 bases and J by 2 bases, with 20 bases between them. In nucleotides, the CDR3 is TGTGCCAGCATCTCGGAGTGGCTTGTAGCGAACTATGGCTACACCTTC. It is translated as CASISEWLVANYGYTF.

The chain uses TRBV19 and TRBJ2-3, with TRBD2 matching over 9 bases. The CDR3 is 13 amino acids. V trimming: 5 bases; J trimming: 8 bases; junction bases outside the gene matches: 5. Germline V lookup: CDR1 LNHDA, CDR2 SQIVND (reference sequence). The CDR3 nucleotides read TGTGCCAGTAGTTTTAGCGGGAGCACTACGCAGTATTTT. It codes for CASSFSGSTTQYF.

This chain joins TRBV28 and TRBJ2-7; 14 nucleotides line up with TRBD2. Per germline, CDR1 MDHEN and CDR2 SYDVKM. This CDR3 comprises 14 residues. The V and J ends lost 5 bases and 12 bases, in that order; junction bases with no gene match: 9. CDR3 protein: CASSLSGTSGSSYF. The CDR3 DNA reads as TGTGCCAGCAGTCTCTCCGGGACTAGCGGGAGCTCGTACTTC.

The CDR3 region is CASSLESSSGSHEQFF. Here the CDR3 DNA reads TGTGCCAGCAGCTTGGAGTCGTCTAGCGGGAGTCATGAGCAGTTCTTC. The chain recombines TRBV5-4 with TRBJ2-1, with 10 bases aligning to TRBD2. The V gene's germline CDR1 is SGHNT and CDR2 YYREEE (reference sequence). Losses at the gene ends were 0 bases for V and 8 bases for J; bases not matched to a gene: 8. The CDR3 extends over 16 amino acids.